Each of the 22 T cell receptor beta chains below was sequenced from the same sample in a study of blood T cell repertoires in COVID-19. The assay was immunoSEQ multiplex PCR, and TCRdb's table has in-frame clones only and misses some. The sample lists 380,000 or so clones; around 87% were seen once. Sequenced material: PBMCs or T cells enriched from blood (not recorded which). The receptor set was obtained from a man aged 30-40 years who had recovered from COVID-19.

This rearrangement joins TRBV6-5 to TRBJ1-5, with D perhaps matching TRBD1 (6 bases). From germline, CDR1 is MNHEY and CDR2 SVGAGI. V lost 7 bases, J lost 7 bases, and 17 bases lay in between. This CDR3 spans 14 amino acids. CDR3 sequence: CASIIDRRGQPQHF. The DNA for the CDR3 is TGTGCCAGCATTATCGACAGGCGAGGGCAGCCCCAGCATTTT.

The CDR3 sequence: CASSPRTGRGTGELFF. For the CDR3, the DNA is TGTGCCAGCTCACCTAGAACAGGGCGAGGGACCGGGGAGCTGTTTTTT. This chain joins TRBV18 and TRBJ2-2; perhaps TRBD1 as D (6 bases). Germline CDR1 KGHSH, CDR2 LQKENI. CDR3 length equals 16 residues. Trimming shortened V by 3 bases and J by 5 bases, and 16 bases separated the two germline ends.

The V and J genes are TRBV10-3 and TRBJ2-7, with 9 bases aligning to TRBD1. The V and J ends lost 0 bases and 4 bases, in that order; junction bases with no gene match: 10. The CDR3 runs 17 residues. In germline, CDR1 is ENHRY, CDR2 SYGVKD. DNA for the CDR3: TGTGCCATCAGTGAGTCTGGCTCCGGGACAGGGACTTACGAGCAGTACTTC. Its translation: CAISESGSGTGTYEQYF.

This chain connects TRBV7-2 to TRBJ1-2, with a weak D call TRBD1 (5 bases). V was shortened by 5 bases and J by 7 bases, with 14 bases between the two germline ends. From germline, CDR1 is SGHTA and CDR2 FQGNSA. The CDR3 loop spans 13 amino acids. The CDR3 sequence: CASSAGTGLGYTF. CDR3 in DNA: TGTGCCAGCAGCGCAGGGACTGGACTTGGCTACACCTTC.

This rearrangement joins TRBV5-4 to TRBJ2-2; TRBD2 might be the D (6 bases). This CDR3 has 15 residues. Germline assignment: CDR1 SGHNT and CDR2 YYREEE (reference sequence). The germline V and J ends were trimmed by 4 bases and 4 bases, with 14 bases remaining between them. For the CDR3, the DNA is TGTGCCAGCAGCCCCCGGGACTTAAGCACCGGGGAGCTGTTTTTT. It is translated as CASSPRDLSTGELFF.

The CDR3 nucleotides read TGTGCCAGTAGTACCCGGACAGCATTCACGCCGCAGCCCCAGCATTTT. It translates to CASSTRTAFTPQPQHF. This chain links TRBV19 with TRBJ1-5, with D possibly being TRBD1 (6 bases). V dropped 4 bases and J dropped 7 bases, with 20 bases sitting between them. The CDR3 covers 16 residues. The germline V gene has CDR1 LNHDA and CDR2 SQIVND (reference sequence). The variable domain in full, completed from reference TRBV19 and TRBJ1-5, reads DGGITQSPKYLFRKEGQNVTLSCEQNLNHDAMYWYRQDPGQGLRLIYYSQIVNDFQKGDIAEGYSVSREKKESFPLTVTSAQKNPTAFYLCASSTRTAFTPQPQHFGDGTRLSIL.

The V and J genes are TRBV9 and TRBJ1-4, with 8 bases aligning to TRBD1. The length of the CDR3 is 15 residues. J gave up 2 bases and V 4 bases, and 4 bases lay outside the gene matches. Germline V gene data show CDR1 as SGDLS and CDR2 as YYNGEE. CDR3 protein: CASSFRTGTNEKLFF. CDR3 in DNA: TGTGCCAGCAGCTTCCGGACAGGGACTAATGAAAAACTGTTTTTT.

The genes are TRBV19 and TRBJ1-5; weak D call: TRBD1 (5 bases). The ends were cut back, 3 bases at V and 0 bases at J, with 15 bases in the middle. The CDR3 spans 17 residues. The germline gives CDR1 LNHDA, CDR2 SQIVND (reference sequence). The CDR3 reads CASSIPWGGFSNQPQHF. The CDR3 DNA sequence: TGTGCCAGTAGTATCCCCTGGGGCGGATTTAGCAATCAGCCCCAGCATTTT.

This chain connects TRBV5-1 to TRBJ2-4; the D gene is possibly TRBD1 (6 bases). The ends were cut back, 5 bases at V and 0 bases at J, with 15 bases in the middle. CDR1 is SGHRS and CDR2 is YFSETQ in the germline V gene. There are 16 residues in the CDR3. Here the CDR3 DNA reads TGCGCCAGCAGGGTGGGTAGGGGGAAAGCCAAAAACATTCAGTACTTC. The encoded protein is CASRVGRGKAKNIQYF.

J is TRBJ2-7 and V is TRBV4-3; D possibly corresponds to TRBD2 (5 bases). The V and J ends lost 0 bases and 9 bases respectively, with 12 bases between them. Germline V gene lookup returns CDR1 LGHNA and CDR2 YSLEER. The CDR3 totals 13 residues. The CDR3 is CASSQERGSGQYF. The CDR3 DNA sequence: TGCGCCAGCAGCCAAGAGCGAGGGTCCGGGCAGTACTTC.

V usage is TRBV5-4 and J usage is TRBJ2-3; D call uncertain. V shed 4 bases and J shed 2 bases, with 14 bases lying between them. The CDR3 runs 15 residues. Germline V lookup: CDR1 SGHNT, CDR2 YYREEE (reference sequence). The CDR3 is CASSIKQYHTDTQYF. CDR3 DNA: TGTGCCAGCAGCATAAAACAGTACCACACAGATACGCAGTATTTT.

V usage is TRBV15 and J usage is TRBJ2-1; 9 nucleotides agree with TRBD2. After removal of 3 bases from V and 8 bases from J, the junction contained 5 bases not matched to a gene. The CDR3 covers 14 residues. Germline assignment: CDR1 LNHNV and CDR2 YYDKDF (reference sequence). CDR3 in DNA: TGTGCCACCAGCAGGCGGGGGGGCAAGGATGAGCAGTTCTTC. Translated, it gives CATSRRGGKDEQFF.

Here the CDR3 DNA reads TGTGCCAGCAGTTACACGACAGCACAGAACACTGAAGCTTTCTTT. It encodes CASSYTTAQNTEAFF. The rearrangement uses TRBV6-5 and TRBJ1-1; a weak D match, TRBD1 (5 bases). Trimming took off 2 bases at V and 1 base at J, with 11 bases between the two ends. The germline V gene has CDR1 MNHEY and CDR2 SVGAGI. CDR3 length: 15 amino acids.

The chain couples TRBV6-5 to TRBJ1-2, with D possibly being TRBD1 (6 bases). Germline CDR1 MNHEY, CDR2 SVGAGI. Trimming cost V 7 bases and J 7 bases, with 13 bases left between them. The CDR3 totals 12 residues. CDR3 nucleotides: TGTGCCAGCAATAAGCAGGGGTTTGGCTACACCTTC. Translating it yields CASNKQGFGYTF.

This chain connects TRBV4-2 to TRBJ1-5; D perhaps matches TRBD1 (6 bases). Trimming stripped 2 bases from V and 7 bases from J, with 15 bases between. The CDR3 loop spans 15 amino acids. Germline V gives CDR1 LGHNA, CDR2 YNFKEQ. CDR3 bases: TGTGCCAGCAGCCAACCCGGGACGGGGGGCCAGCCCCAGCATTTT. It translates to CASSQPGTGGQPQHF.

The DNA for the CDR3 is TGTGCCAGCAGCTTGGCGTTAGCGGGGGCCCAAGAGACCCAGTACTTC. Protein product: CASSLALAGAQETQYF. This chain connects TRBV5-4 to TRBJ2-5, with 9 bases matching TRBD2. Germline assignment: CDR1 SGHNT and CDR2 YYREEE (reference sequence). J gave up 1 base and V 0 bases, and 4 bases lay outside the gene matches. CDR3 size: 16 residues.

The V gene is TRBV19, the J gene TRBJ1-2; possible D gene TRBD1, 6 bases. CDR3 length: 15 residues. The V end lost 5 bases, the J end lost 0 bases, and 13 bases lay between the germline ends. Germline V gives CDR1 LNHDA, CDR2 SQIVND (reference sequence). In DNA, the CDR3 is TGTGCCAGTAGTCTTGGACAGCGAGCTAACTATGGCTACACCTTC. Translating it yields CASSLGQRANYGYTF.

CDR3 coding DNA: TGCGCCAGCAGCATACAGGGAGATGGTGGCTACACCTTC. Protein sequence: CASSIQGDGGYTF. The chain combines TRBV5-1 with TRBJ1-2; D is perhaps TRBD1 (6 bases). CDR3 length: 13 amino acids. V lost 4 bases to trimming and J lost 7 bases, with 14 bases between them. Germline lookup yields CDR1 SGHRS and CDR2 YFSETQ. The full variable domain, its missing parts supplied by reference TRBV5-1 and TRBJ1-2, is KAGVTQTPRYLIKTRGQQVTLSCSPISGHRSVSWYQQTPGQGLQFLFEYFSETQRNKGNFPGRFSGRQFSNSRSEMNVSTLELGDSALYLCASSIQGDGGYTFGSGTRLTVV.

This chain joins TRBV14 and TRBJ2-1, with 7 bases matching TRBD1. Germline CDR1 SGHDN, CDR2 FVKESK. The CDR3 covers 16 residues. After removal of 6 bases from V and 2 bases from J, the junction contained 10 bases not matched to a gene. The CDR3 region has the DNA TGTGCCAGCAGACAAACAACAGGGGTCCCCTACAATGAGCAGTTCTTC. It yields the protein CASRQTTGVPYNEQFF.

The chain combines TRBV7-2 with TRBJ1-5; D is ambiguous. CDR3 size: 14 residues. V dropped 5 bases and J dropped 2 bases, with 10 bases sitting between them. CDR1 and CDR2 (germline): SGHTA, FQGNSA. The CDR3 loop reads CASSPHQGNQPQHF. The CDR3 DNA reads TGTGCCAGCAGCCCCCACCAGGGCAATCAGCCCCAGCATTTT.

The V gene is TRBV20-1, the J gene TRBJ2-1, with D unresolved. The V gene lost 5 bases and the J gene lost 6 bases, with 8 bases spanning the gap. In germline, CDR1 is DFQATT, CDR2 SNEGSKA (reference sequence). The CDR3 has 11 residues. The CDR3 DNA follows: TGCAGTGCTCCTACCTTCAATGAGCAGTTCTTC. It specifies CSAPTFNEQFF.

This chain uses TRBV5-4 with TRBJ1-2; 10 nucleotides line up with TRBD1. J gave up 5 bases and V 3 bases, and 19 bases lay outside the gene matches. There are 19 residues in the CDR3. Germline V gives CDR1 SGHNT, CDR2 YYREEE (reference sequence). The CDR3 nucleotides read TGTGCCAGCAGCTCCGGACAGGGGGGCCCCACCCCCTCATTTTATGGCTACACCTTC. It encodes CASSSGQGGPTPSFYGYTF.